This is a list of T cell receptor beta chains from one sample in a study of cytomegalovirus exposure and HLA in healthy donors. Profiled with immunoSEQ multiplex PCR; TCRdb holds only in-frame clones, not every one. The sample holds 160,000 or so clones, roughly 81% seen once. The sequencing sample was made of PBMCs. All receptors come from a woman between 18 and 29 years old in good health and CMV-seropositive. Each CDR3 is given with its conserved first and last residue. A D gene is named only where the DNA matches it firmly. Clone size, where shown, is once, few, many, or a class for clones that have expanded.

J: TRBJ1-1
D: -
size: -
V: TRBV5-1
DNA: TGCGCCAGCAGCATTGAGCGGTCAAGGAACACTGAAGCTTTCTTT
CDR3: CASSIERSRNTEAFF

J: TRBJ1-1
D: -
size: -
V: TRBV7-9
DNA: TGTGCCAGCAGCTTAGAAGGCGGTAGCACTGAAGCTTTCTTT
CDR3: CASSLEGGSTEAFF

J: TRBJ1-1
D: TRBD1
size: -
V: TRBV18
DNA: TGTGCCAGCTCACCACGGCAGGGGGAGAACACTGAAGCTTTCTTT
CDR3: CASSPRQGENTEAFF

J: TRBJ2-5
D: -
size: few
V: TRBV5-6
DNA: TGTGCCAGCAGCTTAGGCGGGGGCGGGCGGGAGACCCAGTACTTC
CDR3: CASSLGGGGRETQYF

J: TRBJ1-6
D: -
size: -
V: TRBV4-1
DNA: TGCGCCAGCAGCCAAGAGTCGCGGGTTGTTAATTCACCCCTCCACTTT
CDR3: CASSQESRVVNSPLHF

J: TRBJ2-2
D: -
size: -
V: TRBV29-1
DNA: TGCAGCGTTGAAAGTTTGAGGGAAAAGGACACCGGGGAGCTGTTTTTT
CDR3: CSVESLREKDTGELFF

J: TRBJ2-7
D: -
size: -
V: TRBV9
DNA: TGTGCCAGCAGCGTAGACGTGGGTCCGGGCGAGCAGTACTTC
CDR3: CASSVDVGPGEQYF

J: TRBJ1-4
D: TRBD1
size: -
V: TRBV2
DNA: TGTGCCAGCAGTGGGCAATTGGGGTCTGAACAGGGGACTGAAAAACTGTTTTTT
CDR3: CASSGQLGSEQGTEKLFF

J: TRBJ2-3
D: -
size: -
V: TRBV4-2
DNA: TGTGCCAGCAGCCAAGAGGGGTCGGGACATGTTCAACTCAGGGCAGATACGCAGTATTTT
CDR3: CASSQEGSGHVQLRADTQYF

J: TRBJ1-6
D: -
size: -
V: TRBV5-8
DNA: TGTGCCAGCAGCTCTGCGACAGGTTATAATTCACCCCTCCACTTT
CDR3: CASSSATGYNSPLHF

J: TRBJ2-7
D: -
size: -
V: TRBV6-1
DNA: TGTGCCAGCAGAGTTAGCTACGAGCAGTACTTC
CDR3: CASRVSYEQYF

J: TRBJ2-7
D: TRBD1
size: -
V: TRBV11-1
DNA: TGTGCCAGCAGCCGGACAGGTACAAACTCCTACGAGCAGTACTTC
CDR3: CASSRTGTNSYEQYF

J: TRBJ2-3
D: -
size: -
V: TRBV4-2
DNA: TGTGCCAGCAGCCAGGAACTACGGAGCATTCAGAGCACAGATACGCAGTATTTT
CDR3: CASSQELRSIQSTDTQYF

J: TRBJ1-6
D: TRBD1
size: -
V: TRBV5-5
DNA: TGTGCCAGCAGCTTGGGCCAGGGGGGCAATTCACCCCTCCACTTT
CDR3: CASSLGQGGNSPLHF

J: TRBJ2-7
D: TRBD2
size: once
V: TRBV9
DNA: TGTGCCAGCAGCATCCGCCCGGGACTAGCTGGGAGCGAGCAGTACTTC
CDR3: CASSIRPGLAGSEQYF

J: TRBJ2-5
D: TRBD1
size: -
V: TRBV7-8
DNA: TGTGCCAGCAGCTTGGGGCTGACAGGGGGCTGGGAGACCCAGTACTTC
CDR3: CASSLGLTGGWETQYF

J: TRBJ2-3
D: TRBD2
size: once
V: TRBV2
DNA: TGTGCCAGCAGTGAAAGGTGGGGGGCACTAGCGGCTAGCACAGATACGCAGTATTTT
CDR3: CASSERWGALAASTDTQYF

J: TRBJ2-1
D: -
size: -
V: TRBV13
DNA: TGTGCCAGCAGCTTTTTGGGCCACAATGAGCAGTTCTTC
CDR3: CASSFLGHNEQFF

J: TRBJ2-3
D: TRBD2
size: -
V: TRBV7-3
DNA: TGTGCCAGCAGCACGGGACTAGCGGGCACAGATACGCAGTATTTT
CDR3: CASSTGLAGTDTQYF

J: TRBJ2-3
D: -
size: -
V: TRBV5-6
DNA: TGTGCCAGCAGCTTGGATGAGGCAAGCGATACGCAGTATTTT
CDR3: CASSLDEASDTQYF

J: TRBJ2-5
D: TRBD2
size: -
V: TRBV4-2
DNA: TGTGCCAGCAGCCAAAAAATTAGCGGGGGGCGAAAAGAGACCCAGTACTTC
CDR3: CASSQKISGGRKETQYF

J: TRBJ2-6
D: -
size: -
V: TRBV5-1
DNA: TGCGCCAGCAGCTTGGAGGCCGGCTCTGGGGCCAACGGCCTGACTTTC
CDR3: CASSLEAGSGANGLTF

J: TRBJ1-2
D: -
size: few
V: TRBV5-6
DNA: TGTGCCAGCACGGCGGCGGCTTTTGGTTATGGCTACACCTTC
CDR3: CASTAAAFGYGYTF